The present TCR beta chain was sequenced within a study of cytomegalovirus exposure and HLA in healthy donors. CDR1 and CDR2 from the germline V gene are LGHNA and YNFKEQ. This CDR3 is 15 amino acids long. The V end lost 3 bases, the J end lost 10 bases, and 16 bases lay between the germline ends. The PCR made use of 60 Vbeta and 13 Jbeta primers. Repertoires were generated with immunoSEQ multiplex PCR, while TCRdb's copy carries only in-frame clones and drops some. The profile shows 180,000 or so clones, roughly 77% of them singletons. The source material was PBMCs. The receptor's source is a woman aged 25-40 years in good health and CMV-seropositive. This chain joins TRBV4-2 and TRBJ1-6; D not resolved. The CDR3 here is CASSQGAGVNSPLHF. The CDR3 DNA is TGTGCCAGCAGCCAGGGAGCGGGAGTCAACTCACCCCTCCACTTT.